The clone carrying this T cell receptor beta chain has a handful of counts. Its antigen is currently unknown. Stability of Graves' hyperthyroidism was defined as absent ophthalmopathy progression within 18 months. In patients aged 18 to 65, hyperthyroidism was newly diagnosed, with duration under 2 months. This sample holds PBMCs from less than 13 ml fresh peripheral blood. The CDR3 is made up of 10 amino acids. V was clipped by 11 bases and J by 8 bases, with 12 bases between them. Template material for amplifying TCR beta CDR3 regions consisted of RNA transcripts. The HTBI primer set drove a first-round RT-PCR of the TCR CDR3. TCRdb called the multiplex PCR reads again in MiXCR, with one record for every CDR3 protein. The data contain about 360,000 distinct CDR3 sequences, approximately 25% of them singletons. The data belong to a study of T cells in Graves' hyperthyroidism and ophthalmopathy. Study findings and constraints: Blood samples included most of the expanded thyroid clonotypes exceeding 0.001.

The specimen was blood. The chain links TRBV12-3 or TRBV12-4 to TRBJ1-2; D is perhaps TRBD1 (5 bases). This receptor was obtained from a man aged 50-59 years with Graves' hyperthyroidism. CDR3 in DNA: TGTGCCCCGCCCAGGGCCGGCTACACCTTC. This sequence encodes CAPPRAGYTF.